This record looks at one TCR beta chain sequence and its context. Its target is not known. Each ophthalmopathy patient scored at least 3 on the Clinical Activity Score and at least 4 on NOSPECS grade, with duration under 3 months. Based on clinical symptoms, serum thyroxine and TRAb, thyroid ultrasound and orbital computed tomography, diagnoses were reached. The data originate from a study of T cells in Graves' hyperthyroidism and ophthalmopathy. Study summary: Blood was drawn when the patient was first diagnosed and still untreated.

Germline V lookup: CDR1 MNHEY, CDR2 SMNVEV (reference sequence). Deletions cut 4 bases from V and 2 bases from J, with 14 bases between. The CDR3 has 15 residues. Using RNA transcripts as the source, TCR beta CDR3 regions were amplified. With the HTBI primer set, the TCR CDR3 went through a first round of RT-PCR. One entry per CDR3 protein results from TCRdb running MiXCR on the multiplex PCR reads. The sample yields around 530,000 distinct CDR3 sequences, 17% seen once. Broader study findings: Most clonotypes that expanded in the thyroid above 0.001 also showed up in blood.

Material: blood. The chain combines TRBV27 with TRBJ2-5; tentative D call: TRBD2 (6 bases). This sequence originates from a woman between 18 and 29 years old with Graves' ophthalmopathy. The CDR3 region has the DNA TGTGCCAGCAGTTCGGACCTTAGCGGACAAGAGACCCAGTACTTC. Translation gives CASSSDLSGQETQYF.